This T cell receptor (beta chain) appears in the sequencing data of a study of human T cells and chemical hapten exposure (dated by TCRdb to about 2021). Concerning the study at large: For sensitization, 2% DPC in acetone was applied to a 2 cm by 2 cm area of upper inner arm skin. Libraries were pooled for sequencing, and variation in per-sample TCR yields was attributed mainly to small differences in library volumes within the pool. Peripheral blood TCR repertoire changes were tracked in vivo in alopecia patients during primary and secondary sensitization to the hapten diphenylcyclopropenone (DPC). Blood was sampled from patients pre-sensitization (week 0) and at 2, 6 and about 24 weeks after DPC sensitization. For TCR sequencing, blood came from approximately 29 alopecia patients at anywhere from one to four time points (pre-sensitization, 2, 6 and 24 weeks). The mostly female patient cohort included alopecia areata with under or over 50% scalp involvement, alopecia totalis and alopecia universalis. Patients additionally received weekly therapeutic DPC doses to the scalp throughout the roughly 24-week study period. Patch testing was done on the upper back using Finn chambers containing 0.01% DPC, and results were scored after 6 days according to International Contact Dermatitis Research Group standards.

Read against the paper, the sample's time point label means: patch test 1, 2 weeks after DPC sensitization. Per the publication, the treatment or condition label means: therapeutic diphenylcyclopropenone sensitization with weekly scalp DPC. At every patch-test visit, the blood draw took place before the patch test was put on. Patients were considered eligible if aged 18 to 70, diagnosed with alopecia and deemed suitable for DPC therapy, and patients were excluded if pregnant. Total RNA was extracted from unfractionated whole blood collected in Tempus Blood RNA tubes. Details on this clonotype: Its antigen has not been determined. Base qualities were left out, and no much larger clone turns up one base away.

Trimming costs V 0 bases and J 3 bases, and their ends lie 11 bases apart. The CDR3 contains 15 residues, cysteine and phenylalanine counted. The only DNA kept is the CDR3, 45 bases in frame from the first base. CDR1 and CDR2 are drawn from the germline V gene (reference sequence): LGHDT, YNNKEL. Library creation used RACE. Sequencing relied on a NextSeq 500. During library preparation, unique molecular identifiers were attached to individual cDNA molecules so that TCRs could be counted quantitatively and reproducibly. From each blood RNA sample, both TCR alpha and TCR beta chains were sequenced. The paper's data handling went like this. Samples had a median of roughly 99,000 TCRs, with a range from about 23,224 to 690,600. The Decombinator software suite was used to annotate V, J and CDR3 in the TCR reads. For the PS versus PT1 abundance plots, all samples were subsampled to the same number of TCRs (28,000). TCRs were defined as expanded if absent before sensitization and observed at least eight times at the 2-week time point. The public sequencing data were trimmed at Q25 with fastp and processed into clonotypes with MiXCR by TCRdb, which kept only in-frame beta chains. Duplicate CDR3 protein sequences are folded into a single record with the most common DNA and genes. Here the V and J calls rest on TCRdb's processing, not on the authors' analysis. The sample table contains nearly 350,000 distinct CDR3 sequences; only one count was recorded for under 8% of them. The ten largest clonotypes hold about 8% of the sample.

What the study reported, not specific to this receptor: Because every patient had alopecia, a presumed autoimmune disease, the patients' immune response might differ from that of healthy individuals. After repeated subsampling, the strength of the expansion versus patch-test correlation and the threshold at which it became significant changed. No change with DPC sensitization was found in the number of TCRs above 1 in 1000 frequency, and no evidence of global repertoire structure alterations was found. Patch test score correlated positively with the number of PT1 expanded TCRs, reaching significance at thresholds 8, 16 and 32 but not at 4. Significantly more large CDR3 similarity clusters were formed by expanded TCRs than by pre-sensitization or healthy control sets, consistent with antigen-driven responses.

This clonotype was obtained from a young woman with alopecia areata. Some clones in this sample may be carry-over from other donors' samples. The sample consisted of whole blood, taken in connection with sensitization to the hapten diphenylcyclopropenone (DPC). This sequence uses TRBV3-1 and TRBJ1-2; a tentative D match to TRBD1 spans 5 bases. Read as DNA, the sequence is TGTGCCAGCAGCCAAGACAATCGAGGGGACTATGGCTACACCTTC. It codes for CASSQDNRGDYGYTF.